Following are 12 T cell receptor beta chains from one sample sequenced in a study of multiple sclerosis patients with progressive multifocal leukoencephalopathy. Time point given: time of PML onset. TCRdb's table, derived via immunoSEQ multiplex PCR, lists solely in-frame clones and lacks some. The table has roughly 32,000 clones, roughly 87% seen once. The sample here was PBMCs, taken from a patient treated with natalizumab. The source is a human donor with progressive multifocal leukoencephalopathy.

This chain uses TRBV5-1 with TRBJ1-1; TRBD1 is a possible D gene (5 bases). The V end lost 0 bases, the J end lost 4 bases, and 10 bases lay between the germline ends. CDR1 is SGHRS, CDR2 YFSETQ, per germline. The length of the CDR3 is 14 residues. CDR3: CASSLVGGSTEAFF. DNA of the CDR3: TGCGCCAGCAGCTTGGTCGGGGGTAGCACTGAAGCTTTCTTT.

The rearrangement links TRBV18 to TRBJ1-4; a weak D match, TRBD1 (5 bases). CDR1 and CDR2 from the germline V gene are KGHSH and LQKENI. The CDR3 consists of 15 residues. The germline V and J ends were trimmed by 3 bases and 7 bases, with 15 bases remaining between them. The DNA for the CDR3 is TGTGCCAGCTCACCCAACCGGGCCGGGGGTGAAAAACTGTTTTTT. The encoded protein is CASSPNRAGGEKLFF.

The J gene is TRBJ1-2, the V gene TRBV29-1; no clear D gene. The CDR3 covers 15 residues. Germline V gives CDR1 SQVTM, CDR2 ANQGSEA. V gave up 4 bases and J gave up 4 bases, with 19 bases separating them. The CDR3 nucleotides read TGCAGCGTTGCAAGGCCCCGGGGTCTTAGCTATGGCTACACCTTC. This codes for CSVARPRGLSYGYTF.

This clone was seen more than once but under ten times. J is TRBJ1-6 and V is TRBV27, with D possibly being TRBD1 (6 bases). V was clipped by 8 bases and J by 9 bases, with 14 bases between them. Germline V gives CDR1 MNHEY, CDR2 SMNVEV (reference sequence). There are 13 residues in the CDR3. The CDR3 protein is CASRNRESSPLHF. The CDR3 region has the DNA TGTGCCAGCCGTAACAGGGAGAGTTCACCCCTCCACTTT.

The DNA of the CDR3 is TGCGCCAGCAGCCAAGATCTAACTGGCGGCCTCTCCTACAATGAGCAGTTCTTC. This sequence encodes CASSQDLTGGLSYNEQFF. The chain uses TRBV4-3 and TRBJ2-1; no firm D call. The germline gives CDR1 LGHNA, CDR2 YSLEER. The V end was cut by 0 bases, the J end by 0 bases, with 15 bases between. This CDR3 region has 18 residues.

In the case of this clone: The same CDR3 arises from other DNA sequences in this sample as well. The V gene is TRBV7-9, the J gene TRBJ2-2; 8 bases line up with TRBD2. CDR1 is SEHNR, CDR2 FQNEAQ, per germline (reference sequence). This CDR3 is built from 18 residues. V gave up 8 bases and J gave up 3 bases; unmatched junction bases: 17. The DNA for the CDR3 is TGTGCCAGCCATTCAGAGGTCCTAGCGGGTGTGGACACCGGGGAGCTGTTTTTT. This gives the protein CASHSEVLAGVDTGELFF.

The V call is TRBV30, the J call TRBJ1-1, with a tentative D call TRBD1 (5 bases). This CDR3 is 13 amino acids long. The V gene's germline CDR1 is GTSNPN and CDR2 SVGIG (reference sequence). V lost 2 bases, J lost 4 bases, and 11 bases lay in between. The CDR3 reads CAWSLGGSTEAFF. The CDR3 coding sequence is TGTGCCTGGAGTCTGGGGGGGAGCACTGAAGCTTTCTTT.

This rearrangement joins TRBV19 to TRBJ1-2, with no clear D. The V and J ends lost 7 bases and 4 bases respectively, with 16 bases between them. CDR3 length equals 14 residues. Germline CDR1 is LNHDA and CDR2 is SQIVND (reference sequence). CDR3 in amino acids: CASNEDGSRYGYTF. Written as DNA, the CDR3 is TGTGCCAGTAACGAGGATGGCAGTCGCTATGGCTACACCTTC.

The chain couples TRBV15 to TRBJ1-2; D is unclear. Between the trimmed V and J ends, which lost 5 bases and 4 bases, there was a span of 8 bases. Germline V lookup: CDR1 LNHNV, CDR2 YYDKDF (reference sequence). There are 12 residues in the CDR3. CDR3 region: CATSGVSYGYTF. The CDR3, as DNA: TGTGCCACCAGCGGGGTTAGCTATGGCTACACCTTC.

The chain is built from TRBV6-6 and TRBJ2-3, with TRBD2 identical over 8 bases. The CDR3 spans 14 residues. Trimming at V came to 2 bases and at J to 5 bases, leaving 3 bases not matched to a gene. Per the germline V gene, CDR1 is MNHNY and CDR2 is SVGAGI (reference sequence). This CDR3 is CASSYTGLGDTQYF. As DNA, the CDR3 is TGTGCCAGCAGTTACACGGGACTAGGAGATACGCAGTATTTT.

This chain connects TRBV21-1 to TRBJ2-3; the table calls TRBD1, which could not be checked here. TRBV21-1 is termed a pseudogene. The CDR3 loop spans 15 amino acids. CDR3 nucleotides: TGTGCCAGCAGCAAAGGGGAACAGGGGGCGAATACGCAGTATTTT. Amino acids: CASSKGEQGANTQYF.

This chain joins TRBV27 and TRBJ2-7, with 11 bases that match TRBD2. V was pared by 8 bases and J by 3 bases, with 9 bases of the junction left unmatched. The germline CDR1 and CDR2 sequences are MNHEY and SMNVEV (reference sequence). CDR3 size: 15 residues. The CDR3 sequence is CASRNRLAGNYEQYF. The CDR3 DNA reads TGTGCCAGCCGTAATCGACTAGCGGGGAACTACGAGCAGTACTTC.